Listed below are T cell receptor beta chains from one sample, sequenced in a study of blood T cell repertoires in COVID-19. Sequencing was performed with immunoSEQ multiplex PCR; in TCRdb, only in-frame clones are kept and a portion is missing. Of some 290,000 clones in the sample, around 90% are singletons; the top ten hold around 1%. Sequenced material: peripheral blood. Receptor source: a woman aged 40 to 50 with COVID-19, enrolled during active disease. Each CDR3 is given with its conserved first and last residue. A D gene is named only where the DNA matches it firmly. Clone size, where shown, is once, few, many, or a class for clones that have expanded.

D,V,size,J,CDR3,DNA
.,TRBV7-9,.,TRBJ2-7,CASSTGGGRLLYEQYF,TGTGCCAGCAGCACAGGGGGGGGTCGTCTACTCTACGAGCAGTACTTC
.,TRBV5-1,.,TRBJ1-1,CASSLGGRGLLNTEAFF,TGCGCCAGCAGCTTGGGTGGCCGGGGTCTGCTTAACACTGAAGCTTTCTTT
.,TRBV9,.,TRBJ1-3,CASSPGISGNTIYF,TGTGCCAGCAGCCCAGGGATCTCTGGAAACACCATATATTTT
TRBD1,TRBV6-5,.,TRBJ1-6,CASSLGQGGSPLHF,TGTGCCAGCAGTCTGGGACAGGGGGGTTCACCCCTCCACTTT
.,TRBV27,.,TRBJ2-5,CASSSLGAASQETQYF,TGTGCCAGCAGCTCGCTGGGAGCCGCCTCCCAAGAGACCCAGTACTTC
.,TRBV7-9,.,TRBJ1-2,CASSVSGNYGYTF,TGTGCCAGCAGCGTATCGGGTAACTATGGCTACACCTTC
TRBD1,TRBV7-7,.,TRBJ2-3,CAVGGQGADTQYF,TGTGCTGTAGGGGGACAGGGAGCAGATACGCAGTATTTT
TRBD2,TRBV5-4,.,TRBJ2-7,CASSPMGLAGGREQYF,TGTGCCAGCAGCCCTATGGGACTAGCGGGAGGGAGAGAGCAGTACTTC
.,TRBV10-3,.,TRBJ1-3,CAIGEGDSSGNTIYF,TGTGCCATCGGTGAGGGTGATAGCTCTGGAAACACCATATATTTT
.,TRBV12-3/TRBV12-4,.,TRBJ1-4,CASSWTDEKLFF,TGTGCCAGCAGTTGGACAGATGAAAAACTGTTTTTT
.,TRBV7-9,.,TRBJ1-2,CASTPQGSADYGYTF,TGTGCCAGCACCCCACAGGGTTCCGCGGACTATGGCTACACCTTC
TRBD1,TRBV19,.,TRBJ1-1,CASKVPGQGGTEAFF,TGTGCCAGTAAAGTCCCGGGACAGGGCGGGACTGAAGCTTTCTTT
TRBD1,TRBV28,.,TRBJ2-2,CASRGTGRPGTGELFF,TGTGCCAGCAGAGGGACAGGTCGCCCCGGAACCGGGGAGCTGTTTTTT
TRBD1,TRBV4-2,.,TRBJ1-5,CASSQEWDRGRPQAQHF,TGTGCCAGCAGCCAAGAGTGGGACAGGGGGCGCCCCCAGGCCCAGCATTTT
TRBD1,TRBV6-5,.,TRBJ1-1,CASSYEGAGDTEAFF,TGTGCCAGCAGTTACGAGGGGGCGGGCGACACTGAAGCTTTCTTT
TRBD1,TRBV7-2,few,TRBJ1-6,CASRLDRAGNSPLHF,TGTGCCAGCAGACTAGACAGGGCGGGTAATTCACCCCTCCACTTT
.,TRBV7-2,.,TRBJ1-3,CASSLDRTSGNTIYF,TGTGCCAGCAGCTTGGACAGAACCTCTGGAAACACCATATATTTT
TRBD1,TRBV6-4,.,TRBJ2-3,CASRPTGDTDTQYF,TGTGCCAGCAGACCCACAGGGGACACAGATACGCAGTATTTT
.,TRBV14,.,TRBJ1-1,CASSQAGQISEAFF,TGTGCCAGCAGCCAAGCAGGACAGATCTCTGAAGCTTTCTTT
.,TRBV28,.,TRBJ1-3,CASSQLDTIYF,TGTGCCAGCAGTCAACTTGACACCATATATTTT
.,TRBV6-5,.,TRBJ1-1,CASSGGPRVAEAFF,TGTGCCAGCAGCGGCGGCCCTCGGGTGGCTGAAGCTTTCTTT
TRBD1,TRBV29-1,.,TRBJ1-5,CSAGGQGDQPQHF,TGCAGCGCTGGCGGACAGGGGGATCAGCCCCAGCATTTT
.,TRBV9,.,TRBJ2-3,CASSVGRVVDTQYF,TGTGCCAGCAGCGTAGGCAGGGTAGTGGATACGCAGTATTTT
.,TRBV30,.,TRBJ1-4,CAWNSFPRGKLFF,TGTGCCTGGAATAGTTTCCCCAGGGGAAAACTGTTTTTT
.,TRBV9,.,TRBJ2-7,CASSPRVAESSYEQYF,TGTGCCAGCAGCCCCAGGGTAGCGGAGAGCTCCTACGAGCAGTACTTC
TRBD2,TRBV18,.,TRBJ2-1,CASSPASGGPYNEQFF,TGTGCCAGCTCGCCGGCCAGCGGGGGCCCCTACAATGAGCAGTTCTTC
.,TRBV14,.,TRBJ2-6,CASSARTAPLRLYGANVLTF,TGTGCCAGCAGCGCGCGGACAGCACCCCTAAGGCTCTATGGGGCCAACGTCCTGACTTTC
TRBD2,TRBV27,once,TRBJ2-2,CASSKRGLASGELFF,TGTGCCAGCAGTAAACGGGGACTAGCTTCCGGGGAGCTGTTTTTT
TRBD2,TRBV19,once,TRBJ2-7,CASSIAGGAYEQYF,TGTGCCAGTAGTATAGCGGGAGGGGCCTACGAGCAGTACTTC
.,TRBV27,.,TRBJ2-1,CASSYSGARLEQFF,TGTGCCAGCAGTTACTCCGGTGCTAGACTAGAGCAGTTCTTC
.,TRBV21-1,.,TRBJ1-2,CARGTGGNYGYTF,TGTGCCCGGGGAACAGGGGGCAACTATGGCTACACCTTC
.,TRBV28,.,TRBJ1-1,CASSLFSLRTDEEGDTEAFF,TGTGCCAGCAGTTTATTTTCCTTACGGACCGATGAAGAGGGTGACACTGAAGCTTTCTTT
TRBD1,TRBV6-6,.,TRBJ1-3,CASSLSWPGTAGNTIYF,TGTGCCAGCAGTCTGAGTTGGCCCGGGACAGCCGGAAACACCATATATTTT
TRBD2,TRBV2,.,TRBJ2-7,CASGGAGLAGGEQYF,TGTGCCAGCGGAGGTGCCGGACTAGCGGGAGGCGAGCAGTACTTC
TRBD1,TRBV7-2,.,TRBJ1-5,CASSDRGDQPQHF,TGTGCCAGCAGCGACAGGGGGGATCAGCCCCAGCATTTT
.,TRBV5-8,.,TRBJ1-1,CASSLVRGKPEAFF,TGTGCCAGCAGCTTGGTCCGGGGGAAGCCTGAAGCTTTCTTT
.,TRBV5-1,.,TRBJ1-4,CASSLDSSNEKLFF,TGCGCCAGCAGCTTGGACAGCTCGAATGAAAAACTGTTTTTT
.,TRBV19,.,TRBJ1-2,CASKDRDIRRANYGYTF,TGTGCCAGTAAAGATCGCGACATCCGACGAGCTAACTATGGCTACACCTTC
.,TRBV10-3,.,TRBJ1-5,CAISETKRGQPQHF,TGTGCCATCAGTGAGACCAAACGGGGACAGCCCCAGCATTTT
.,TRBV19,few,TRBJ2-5,CASVGGPQETQYF,TGTGCCAGTGTTGGGGGCCCCCAAGAGACCCAGTACTTC
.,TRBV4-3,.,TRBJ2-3,CASSQETRGPGDTQYF,TGCGCCAGCAGCCAAGAGACTAGGGGGCCGGGAGATACGCAGTATTTT
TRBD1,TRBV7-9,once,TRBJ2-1,CASSLGDRGVNEQFF,TGTGCCAGCAGCTTAGGGGACAGGGGCGTCAATGAGCAGTTCTTC
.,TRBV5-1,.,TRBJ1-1,CASTPGQNTEAFF,TGCGCCAGCACTCCGGGACAGAACACTGAAGCTTTCTTT
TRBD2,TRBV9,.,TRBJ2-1,CASSVVPRGGEQFF,TGTGCCAGCAGCGTAGTCCCTCGGGGGGGTGAGCAGTTCTTC
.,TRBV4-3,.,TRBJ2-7,CASSQPLGGDTREQYF,TGCGCCAGCAGCCAGCCCCTTGGCGGGGATACGAGGGAGCAGTACTTC
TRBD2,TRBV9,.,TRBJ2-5,CASSPRASGGRLQETQYF,TGTGCCAGCAGCCCTCGCGCTAGCGGGGGGAGGCTCCAAGAGACCCAGTACTTC
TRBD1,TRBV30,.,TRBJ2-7,CAWSIGTGVYEQYF,TGTGCCTGGAGTATTGGGACAGGCGTGTACGAGCAGTACTTC
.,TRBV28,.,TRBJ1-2,CASRRRDGYTF,TGTGCCAGCAGGAGGAGGGATGGCTACACCTTC
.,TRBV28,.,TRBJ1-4,CASLPRATNEKLFF,TGTGCCTCCCTCCCCCGGGCAACTAATGAAAAACTGTTTTTT
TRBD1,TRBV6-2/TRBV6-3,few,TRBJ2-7,CASSDRVHEQYF,TGTGCCAGCAGTGACAGGGTCCACGAGCAGTACTTC
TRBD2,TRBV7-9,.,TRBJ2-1,CASSRKTSGRGYNEQFF,TGTGCCAGCAGCCGAAAAACTAGCGGGAGGGGTTACAATGAGCAGTTCTTC
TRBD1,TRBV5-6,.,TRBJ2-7,CASSSGQGVDEQYF,TGTGCCAGCAGCTCCGGACAGGGGGTTGACGAGCAGTACTTC
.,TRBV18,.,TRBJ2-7,CASSAGVYEQYF,TGTGCCAGCTCCGCAGGGGTTTACGAGCAGTACTTC